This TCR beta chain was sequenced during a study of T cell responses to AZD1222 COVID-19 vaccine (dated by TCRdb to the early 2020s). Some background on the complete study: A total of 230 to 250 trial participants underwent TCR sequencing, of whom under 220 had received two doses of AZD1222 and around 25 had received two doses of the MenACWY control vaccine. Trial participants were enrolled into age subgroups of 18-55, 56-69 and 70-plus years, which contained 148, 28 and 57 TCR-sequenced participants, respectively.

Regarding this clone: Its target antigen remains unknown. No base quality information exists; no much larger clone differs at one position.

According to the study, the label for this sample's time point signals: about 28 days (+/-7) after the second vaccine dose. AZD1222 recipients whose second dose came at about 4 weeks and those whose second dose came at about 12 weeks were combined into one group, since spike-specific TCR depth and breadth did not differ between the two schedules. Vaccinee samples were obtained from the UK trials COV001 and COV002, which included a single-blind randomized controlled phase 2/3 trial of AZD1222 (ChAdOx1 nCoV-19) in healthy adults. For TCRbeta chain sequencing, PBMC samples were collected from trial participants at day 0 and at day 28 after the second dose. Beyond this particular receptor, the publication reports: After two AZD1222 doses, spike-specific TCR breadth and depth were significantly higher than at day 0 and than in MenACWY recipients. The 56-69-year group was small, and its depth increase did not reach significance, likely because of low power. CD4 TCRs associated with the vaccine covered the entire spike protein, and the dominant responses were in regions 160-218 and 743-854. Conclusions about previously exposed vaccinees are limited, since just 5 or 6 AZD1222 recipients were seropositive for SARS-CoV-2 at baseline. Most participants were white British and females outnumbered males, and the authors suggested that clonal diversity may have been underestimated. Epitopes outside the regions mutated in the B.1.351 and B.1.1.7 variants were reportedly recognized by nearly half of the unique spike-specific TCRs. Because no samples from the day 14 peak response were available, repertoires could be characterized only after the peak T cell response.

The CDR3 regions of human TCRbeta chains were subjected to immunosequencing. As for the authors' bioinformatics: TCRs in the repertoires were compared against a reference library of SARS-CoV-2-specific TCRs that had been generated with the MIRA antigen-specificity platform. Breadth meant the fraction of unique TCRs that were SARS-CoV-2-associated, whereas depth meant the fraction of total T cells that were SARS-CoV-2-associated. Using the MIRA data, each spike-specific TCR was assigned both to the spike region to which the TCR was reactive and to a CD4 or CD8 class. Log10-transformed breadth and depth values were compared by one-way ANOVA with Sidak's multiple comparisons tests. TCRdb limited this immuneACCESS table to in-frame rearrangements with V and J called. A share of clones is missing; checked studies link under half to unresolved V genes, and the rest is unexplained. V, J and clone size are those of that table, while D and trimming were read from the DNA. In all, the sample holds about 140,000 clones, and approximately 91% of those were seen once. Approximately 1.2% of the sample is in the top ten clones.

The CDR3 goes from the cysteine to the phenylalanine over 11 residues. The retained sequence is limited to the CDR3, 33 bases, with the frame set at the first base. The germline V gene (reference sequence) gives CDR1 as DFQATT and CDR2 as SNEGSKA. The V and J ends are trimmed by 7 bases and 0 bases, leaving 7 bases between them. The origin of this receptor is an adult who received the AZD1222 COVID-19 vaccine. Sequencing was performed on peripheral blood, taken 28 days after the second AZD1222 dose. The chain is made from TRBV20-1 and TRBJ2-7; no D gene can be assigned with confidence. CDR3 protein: CSVPDSYEQYF. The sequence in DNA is TGCAGTGTCCCGGACTCCTACGAGCAGTACTTC.